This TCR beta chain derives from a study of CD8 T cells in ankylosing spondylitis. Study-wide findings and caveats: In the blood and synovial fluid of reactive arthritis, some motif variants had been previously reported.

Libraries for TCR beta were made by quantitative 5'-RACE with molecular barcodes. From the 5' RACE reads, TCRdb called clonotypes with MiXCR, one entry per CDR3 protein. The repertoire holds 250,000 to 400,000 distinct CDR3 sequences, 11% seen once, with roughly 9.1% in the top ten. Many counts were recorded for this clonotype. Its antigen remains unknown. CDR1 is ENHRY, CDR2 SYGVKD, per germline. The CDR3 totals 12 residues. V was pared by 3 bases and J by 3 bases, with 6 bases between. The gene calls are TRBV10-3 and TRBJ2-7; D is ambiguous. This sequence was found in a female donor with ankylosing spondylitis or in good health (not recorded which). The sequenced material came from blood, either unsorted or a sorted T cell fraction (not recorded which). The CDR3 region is CAISEGHYEQYF. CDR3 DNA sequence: TGTGCCATCAGTGAAGGTCACTACGAGCAGTACTTC.